Each of the 18 T cell receptor beta chains below was sequenced from the same sample in a study of cytomegalovirus exposure and HLA in healthy donors. Use of 60 Vbeta and 13 Jbeta primers characterized the PCR. Profiled with immunoSEQ multiplex PCR; TCRdb holds only in-frame clones, not every one. The data show approximately 150,000 clones, with approximately 78% seen just once and 2.5% to 3.5% held by the top ten. The material sequenced was PBMCs. Receptors were obtained from a female donor in good health and CMV-seronegative.

This chain connects TRBV28 to TRBJ2-2, with a tentative D call TRBD2 (5 bases). The CDR3 is made up of 13 amino acids. Trimming took 8 bases from V and 6 from J, leaving 13 bases between them. Germline V gene sequence: CDR1 MDHEN, CDR2 SYDVKM. The DNA for the CDR3 is TGTGCCAGCTCCGGGCTAGCACCCGGGGAGCTGTTTTTT. It encodes CASSGLAPGELFF.

The chain employs TRBV7-2 and TRBJ2-2; D is unresolved. The CDR3 contains 13 residues. V was cut by 0 bases and J by 7 bases, with 6 bases left in between. Germline lookup yields CDR1 SGHTA and CDR2 FQGNSA. CDR3 in amino acids: CASSLAKLGELFF. CDR3 DNA: TGTGCCAGCAGCTTAGCGAAACTCGGGGAGCTGTTTTTT.

Worth noting for this clone: Relative to the germline gene, one junction end is altered; a read error may explain this. The V and J genes are TRBV30 and TRBJ1-5; 8 bases fit TRBD1. CDR1 is GTSNPN, CDR2 SVGIG, per germline (reference sequence). The CDR3 loop spans 15 amino acids. The CDR3 sequence: CAWSPVGTGNQPQHF. The CDR3 DNA sequence: TGTGCCTGGAGTCCCGTCGGGACAGGCAACCAGCCCCAGCATTTT.

The gene calls are TRBV19 and TRBJ1-5; no clear D gene. From germline, CDR1 is LNHDA and CDR2 SQIVND (reference sequence). CDR3 size: 13 residues. V lost 5 bases, J lost 4 bases, and 9 bases lay in between. The CDR3 DNA is TGTGCCAGTAGTTTACACCCGAATCAGCCCCAGCATTTT. It encodes CASSLHPNQPQHF. Full variable domain (missing parts from reference TRBV19 and TRBJ1-5): DGGITQSPKYLFRKEGQNVTLSCEQNLNHDAMYWYRQDPGQGLRLIYYSQIVNDFQKGDIAEGYSVSREKKESFPLTVTSAQKNPTAFYLCASSLHPNQPQHFGDGTRLSIL.

CDR3 sequence: CSAPSSKGPFNYGYTF. The DNA for the CDR3 is TGCAGCGCTCCCTCTTCCAAGGGGCCTTTTAACTATGGCTACACCTTC. This chain links TRBV29-1 with TRBJ1-2, with D perhaps matching TRBD1 (5 bases). Germline V lookup: CDR1 SQVTM, CDR2 ANQGSEA. This CDR3 comprises 16 residues. Between the trimmed V and J ends, which lost 7 bases and 1 base, there was a span of 22 bases.

The chain recombines TRBV15 with TRBJ1-2, with D unresolved. The germline gives CDR1 LNHNV, CDR2 YYDKDF (reference sequence). The CDR3 consists of 15 residues. Trimming cost V 0 bases and J 3 bases, with 11 bases left between them. CDR3 coding DNA: TGTGCCACCAGCAGAGATAGAGGAGCGCACTATGGCTACACCTTC. This gives the protein CATSRDRGAHYGYTF.

This chain uses TRBV7-9 with TRBJ2-7, with 7 bases lining up with TRBD2. Trimming took 6 bases from V and 3 from J; bases not matched to a gene: 11. CDR1 is SEHNR, CDR2 FQNEAQ, per germline (reference sequence). The CDR3 sequence is 15 residues long. CDR3 DNA sequence: TGTGCCAGCAGTCTCCCCGCTAGCGGCGACTACGAGCAGTACTTC. Translated: CASSLPASGDYEQYF.

This sequence joins TRBV9 and TRBJ1-2; 7 nucleotides agree with TRBD1. V dropped 3 bases and J dropped 0; count of bases not matched to a gene: 5. The CDR3 length is 15 residues. The germline gives CDR1 SGDLS, CDR2 YYNGEE. This chain's CDR3 is CASSARDRANYGYTF. CDR3 sequence (DNA): TGTGCCAGCAGCGCCCGGGACAGAGCTAACTATGGCTACACCTTC. Based on the CDR3 plus reference TRBV9 and TRBJ1-2, the full variable domain is DSGVTQTPKHLITATGQRVTLRCSPRSGDLSVYWYQQSLDQGLQFLIQYYNGEERAKGNILERFSAQQFPDLHSELNLSSLELGDSALYFCASSARDRANYGYTFGSGTRLTVV.

This sequence joins TRBV5-5 and TRBJ2-7, with 10 bases identical to TRBD2. Trimming removed 5 bases from V and 2 bases from J; junction bases left unmatched: 4. In germline, CDR1 is SGHKS, CDR2 YYEKEE (reference sequence). The CDR3 is 14 residues long. CDR3 region: CASSPLAGPYEQYF. The CDR3 bases are TGTGCCAGCAGTCCACTAGCGGGGCCCTACGAGCAGTACTTC.

V is TRBV5-6 and J is TRBJ2-7; weak D call: TRBD2 (6 bases). The CDR3 totals 14 residues. From germline, CDR1 is SGHDT and CDR2 YYEEEE. Trimming removed 3 bases from V and 6 bases from J, with 16 bases in between. As DNA, the CDR3 is TGTGCCAGCAGCTATGGGACTTTGGGGCGCGAGCAGTACTTC. Protein product: CASSYGTLGREQYF.

The J gene is TRBJ1-2, the V gene TRBV4-2; no definite D call. The V gene's germline CDR1 is LGHNA and CDR2 YNFKEQ. This CDR3 has 14 amino acids. V lost 0 bases to trimming and J lost 4 bases, with 9 bases between them. Here the CDR3 DNA reads TGTGCCAGCAGCCAAGACAGCGGAGTCTATGGCTACACCTTC. Residues: CASSQDSGVYGYTF.

The chain links TRBV9 to TRBJ2-2; D gene uncertain. V lost 8 bases to trimming and J lost 1 base, with 9 bases between them. Germline CDR1 SGDLS, CDR2 YYNGEE. CDR3 length: 13 residues. This chain's CDR3 is CASGPQNTGELFF. The CDR3 region has the DNA TGTGCCAGTGGCCCTCAGAACACCGGGGAGCTGTTTTTT.

In this sample, this clone turned up a few times. This chain connects TRBV2 to TRBJ1-4; 9 bases align to TRBD1. Germline V lookup: CDR1 SNHLY, CDR2 FYNNEI. This CDR3 spans 15 amino acids. After removal of 2 bases from V and 11 bases from J, the junction contained 9 bases not matched to a gene. In nucleotides, the CDR3 is TGTGCCAGCAGTGAACGGGGACAGGGTGGCCTGAAACTGTTTTTT. It translates to CASSERGQGGLKLFF.

The genes are TRBV2 and TRBJ1-2; D is possibly TRBD1 (5 bases). The CDR3 is made up of 14 amino acids. V dropped 4 bases and J dropped 3 bases, with 12 bases sitting between them. Germline V gene sequence: CDR1 SNHLY, CDR2 FYNNEI. The DNA of the CDR3 is TGTGCCAGCAGTGGGGGACTCGGGGACTATGGCTACACCTTC. Its translation: CASSGGLGDYGYTF.

This clone came up a few times. V usage is TRBV6-1 and J usage is TRBJ1-1, with 7 bases aligning to TRBD1. CDR3 length equals 14 residues. J gave up 1 base and V 10 bases, and 9 bases lay outside the gene matches. Germline CDR1 is MNHNS and CDR2 is SASEGT. The CDR3 DNA sequence: TGTGCCACACTCTACTCAGGGGGGAACACTGAAGCTTTCTTT. It encodes CATLYSGGNTEAFF.

The rearrangement links TRBV28 to TRBJ1-5; tentatively, D is TRBD1 (6 bases). The CDR3 totals 16 residues. V was clipped by 5 bases and J by 1 base, with 15 bases between them. Germline CDR1 reads MDHEN; CDR2 reads SYDVKM. In nucleotides, the CDR3 is TGTGCCAGCAGTATAACCGGGACAAAAAGCAATCAGCCCCAGCATTTT. It translates to CASSITGTKSNQPQHF.

The chain carries TRBV6-1 and TRBJ2-2; D is ambiguous. The CDR3 length is 12 residues. Germline V lookup: CDR1 MNHNS, CDR2 SASEGT. Trimming removed 2 bases at V and 6 bases at J, with 4 bases between. This chain's CDR3 is CASSEWPGELFF. In DNA form, the CDR3 reads TGTGCCAGCAGTGAATGGCCCGGGGAGCTGTTTTTT.

This chain connects TRBV29-1 to TRBJ1-2, with 7 bases that match TRBD1. The CDR3 spans 11 residues. The germline V gene encodes CDR1 SQVTM and CDR2 ANQGSEA. The J segment lost 6 bases and the V segment lost 5 bases, leaving 3 bases of the junction unmatched. Here the CDR3 DNA reads TGCAGCGTTAGGGGGACAGATGGCTACACCTTC. It yields the protein CSVRGTDGYTF.